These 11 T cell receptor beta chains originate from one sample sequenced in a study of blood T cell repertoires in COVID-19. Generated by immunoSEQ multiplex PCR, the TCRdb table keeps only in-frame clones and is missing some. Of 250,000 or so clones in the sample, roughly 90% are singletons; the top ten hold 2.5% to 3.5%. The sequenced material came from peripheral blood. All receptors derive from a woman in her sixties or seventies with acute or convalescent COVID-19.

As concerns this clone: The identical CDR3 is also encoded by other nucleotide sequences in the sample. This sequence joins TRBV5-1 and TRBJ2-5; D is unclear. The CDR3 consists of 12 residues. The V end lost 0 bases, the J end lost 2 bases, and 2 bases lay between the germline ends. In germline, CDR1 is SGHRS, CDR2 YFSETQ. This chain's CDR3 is CASSLAQETQYF. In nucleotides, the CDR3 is TGCGCCAGCAGCTTGGCTCAAGAGACCCAGTACTTC.

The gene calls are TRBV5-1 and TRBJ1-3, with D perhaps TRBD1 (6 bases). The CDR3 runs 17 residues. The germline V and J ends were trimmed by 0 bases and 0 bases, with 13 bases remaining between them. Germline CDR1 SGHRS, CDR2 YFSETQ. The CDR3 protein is CASSLVGAGDSGNTIYF. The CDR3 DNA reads TGCGCCAGCAGCTTGGTAGGGGCAGGGGACTCTGGAAACACCATATATTTT.

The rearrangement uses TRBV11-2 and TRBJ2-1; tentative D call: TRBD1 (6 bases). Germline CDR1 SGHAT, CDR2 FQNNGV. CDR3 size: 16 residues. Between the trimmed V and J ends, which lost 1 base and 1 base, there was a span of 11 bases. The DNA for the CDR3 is TGTGCCAGCAGCTTAGCGGCCAGGGGATCCTACAATGAGCAGTTCTTC. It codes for CASSLAARGSYNEQFF.

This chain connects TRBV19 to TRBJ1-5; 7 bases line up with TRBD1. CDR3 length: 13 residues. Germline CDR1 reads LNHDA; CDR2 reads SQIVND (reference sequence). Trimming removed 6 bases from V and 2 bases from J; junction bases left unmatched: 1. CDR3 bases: TGTGCCAGTAGGACAGGGCGCAATCAGCCCCAGCATTTT. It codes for CASRTGRNQPQHF.

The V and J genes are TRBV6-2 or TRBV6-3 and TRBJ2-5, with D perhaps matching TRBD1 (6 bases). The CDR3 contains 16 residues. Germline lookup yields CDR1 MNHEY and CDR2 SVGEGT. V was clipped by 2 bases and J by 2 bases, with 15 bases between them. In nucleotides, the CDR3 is TGTGCCAGCAGTTACGTTCCCGGGACACCACAAGAGACCCAGTACTTC. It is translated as CASSYVPGTPQETQYF.

This CDR3 reads CASSGRTGSEKLFF. The CDR3 nucleotides read TGTGCCAGCAGCGGCCGGACAGGCTCCGAAAAACTGTTTTTT. The genes are TRBV5-5 and TRBJ1-4; 7 nucleotides agree with TRBD1. The CDR3 runs to 14 residues. V lost 4 bases, J lost 8 bases, and 8 bases stayed unmatched. Germline-derived CDR1 and CDR2 are SGHKS and YYEKEE (reference sequence). The variable domain in full, completed from reference TRBV5-5 and TRBJ1-4, reads DAGVTQSPTHLIKTRGQQVTLRCSPISGHKSVSWYQQVLGQGPQFIFQYYEKEERGRGNFPDRFSARQFPNYSSELNVNALLLGDSALYLCASSGRTGSEKLFFGSGTQLSVL.

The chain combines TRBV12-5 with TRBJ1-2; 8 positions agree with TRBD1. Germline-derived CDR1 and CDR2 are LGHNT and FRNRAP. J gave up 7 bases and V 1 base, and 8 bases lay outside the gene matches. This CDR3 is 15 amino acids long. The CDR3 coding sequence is TGTGCTAGTGGTTTGGGGATGGACAGGGTTAGTGGCTACACCTTC. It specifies CASGLGMDRVSGYTF. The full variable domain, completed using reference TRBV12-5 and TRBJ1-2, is DARVTQTPRHKVTEMGQEVTMRCQPILGHNTVFWYRQTMMQGLELLAYFRNRAPLDDSGMPKDRFSAEMPDATLATLKIQPSEPRDSAVYFCASGLGMDRVSGYTFGSGTRLTVV.

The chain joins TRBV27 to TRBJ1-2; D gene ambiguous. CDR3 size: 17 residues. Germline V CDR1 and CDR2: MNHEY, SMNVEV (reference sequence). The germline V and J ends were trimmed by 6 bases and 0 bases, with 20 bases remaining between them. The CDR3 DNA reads TGTGCCAGCAGCCACTTGATTGCGCCCGGGGCTAACTATGGCTACACCTTC. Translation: CASSHLIAPGANYGYTF.

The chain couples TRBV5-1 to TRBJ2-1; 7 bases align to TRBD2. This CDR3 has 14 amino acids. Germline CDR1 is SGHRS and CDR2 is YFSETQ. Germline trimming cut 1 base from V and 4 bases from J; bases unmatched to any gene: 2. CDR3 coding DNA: TGCGCCAGCAGCTTGCTAGCGGAGTACAATGAGCAGTTCTTC. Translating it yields CASSLLAEYNEQFF.

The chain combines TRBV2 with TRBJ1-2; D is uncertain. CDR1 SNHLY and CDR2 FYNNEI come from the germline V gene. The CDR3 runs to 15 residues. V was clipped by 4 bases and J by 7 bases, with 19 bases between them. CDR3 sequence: CASSVSGGNRSGYTF. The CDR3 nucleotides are TGTGCCAGCAGTGTGTCGGGAGGAAACCGGAGTGGCTACACCTTC.

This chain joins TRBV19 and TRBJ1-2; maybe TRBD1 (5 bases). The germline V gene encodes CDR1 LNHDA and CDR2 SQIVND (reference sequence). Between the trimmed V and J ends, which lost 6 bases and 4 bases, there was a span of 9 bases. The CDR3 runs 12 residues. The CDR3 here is CASSQGVYGYTF. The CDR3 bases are TGTGCCAGTAGCCAAGGGGTCTATGGCTACACCTTC.